These T cell receptor beta chains were read from a single sample in a study of control samples from healthy donors and cancer patients. Using immunoSEQ multiplex PCR, the repertoire was profiled, and TCRdb retains in-frame clones only, with some absent. In the table there are roughly 120,000 clones, 91% of which are singletons. Sequenced material: blood. The receptor source for this set is a woman under 30 in good health. The CDR3 runs from the conserved cysteine through the conserved F or W. The D gene is left open where the match is weak. Clone size appears in some rows only: once, few, many, or a class for an expanded clone.

NA,TRBV4-2,TRBJ2-7,NA,15,TGTGCCAGCACCGTCCAACATGGCCTAAACTACGAGCAGTACTTC,CASTVQHGLNYEQYF
NA,TRBV24-1,TRBJ2-2,NA,13,TGTGCCACCAGTGACCCGGGGCGCGGGGAGCTGTTTTTT,CATSDPGRGELFF
few,TRBV3-1/TRBV3-2,TRBJ1-4,TRBD1,17,TGTGCCAGCAGCCAAACCGGGACAGGGGGCCCTAATGAAAAACTGTTTTTT,CASSQTGTGGPNEKLFF
NA,TRBV18,TRBJ2-5,TRBD1,14,TGTGCCAGCTCACTAACAGGGGGTGGAGAGACCCAGTACTTC,CASSLTGGGETQYF
NA,TRBV7-9,TRBJ2-2,TRBD1,18,TGTGCCAGCAGCCTCCGCCCTTTATCCGGGACAGGGTACAATCCGCTGTTTTTT,CASSLRPLSGTGYNPLFF
NA,TRBV25-1,TRBJ2-1,NA,13,TGTGCCAGCACGGACACCGCCTACAATGAGCAGTTCTTC,CASTDTAYNEQFF
NA,TRBV30,TRBJ2-5,NA,11,TGTGCCTGGAGTGTGGGTGAGACCCAGTACTTC,CAWSVGETQYF
NA,TRBV3-1/TRBV3-2,TRBJ2-3,NA,14,TGTGCCAGCAGCCCAAACCGGGGGACGGATACGCAGTATTTT,CASSPNRGTDTQYF
NA,TRBV18,TRBJ1-2,TRBD1,15,TGTGCCAGCTCACCAGGACAGGGGGAGGCCTATGGCTACACCTTC,CASSPGQGEAYGYTF
once,TRBV19,TRBJ1-5,NA,15,TGTGCCAGTAGATTGGGGCCGGAGGGCAATCAGCCCCAGCATTTT,CASRLGPEGNQPQHF
NA,TRBV18,TRBJ2-3,TRBD2,13,TGTGCCAGCTCACCGGGGGGGGAAGATACGCAGTATTTT,CASSPGGEDTQYF
NA,TRBV6-4,TRBJ2-3,TRBD2,16,TGTGCCAGCAGTAAAGGACTAGCGGGAGGAACAGATACGCAGTATTTT,CASSKGLAGGTDTQYF
NA,TRBV19,TRBJ2-4,TRBD2,13,TGTGCCAGTAGTAGACGGGGGGGCAACATTCAGTACTTC,CASSRRGGNIQYF
once,TRBV24-1,TRBJ2-2,NA,20,TGTGCCACCAGTGATGGGACATTGCTGGAAACGAACTTGAACACCGGGGAGCTGTTTTTT,CATSDGTLLETNLNTGELFF
NA,TRBV2,TRBJ1-6,NA,15,TGTGCCAGCAGCCCCGGGACCGAATTTGATTCACCCCTCCACTTT,CASSPGTEFDSPLHF
NA,TRBV11-3,TRBJ2-3,NA,12,TGTGCCAGCAGCTTACCTGGAGATACGCAGTATTTT,CASSLPGDTQYF
NA,TRBV5-5,TRBJ1-2,NA,15,TGTGCCAGCAGCCAGGCCGTCGGGGATTTTGGGGGCTACACCTTC,CASSQAVGDFGGYTF
NA,TRBV5-1,TRBJ2-3,TRBD2,16,TGCGCCAGCAGTCGAGGGCGGGGGGGCCAAACAGATACGCAGTATTTT,CASSRGRGGQTDTQYF
NA,TRBV18,TRBJ2-7,NA,14,TGTGCCAGCTCACCAGGGCAGGACTCCTACGAGCAGTACTTC,CASSPGQDSYEQYF
NA,TRBV7-3,TRBJ1-5,NA,17,TGTGCCAGCAGCTTAAAATGGCCCCCAGGGGGCAATCAGCCCCAGCATTTT,CASSLKWPPGGNQPQHF
NA,TRBV27,TRBJ1-5,NA,14,TGTGCCAGCAGTTTAGGCTCGGGGGATCAGCCCCAGCATTTT,CASSLGSGDQPQHF
NA,TRBV12-5,TRBJ2-2,TRBD1,16,TGTGCTAGTGGCGGGACAGGCCTATTGAACACCGGGGAGCTGTTTTTT,CASGGTGLLNTGELFF
NA,TRBV18,TRBJ2-3,NA,16,TGTGCCAGCTCACCACCGGGAATTGCTGGCACAGATACGCAGTATTTT,CASSPPGIAGTDTQYF
NA,TRBV2,TRBJ2-2,NA,12,TGTGCCAGCAGGAACAGGGAAGGGGAGCTGTTTTTT,CASRNREGELFF
NA,TRBV5-1,TRBJ1-1,NA,13,TGCGCCAGCCGACAGGAAACGAACACTGAAGCTTTCTTT,CASRQETNTEAFF
NA,TRBV2,TRBJ1-2,TRBD1,15,TGTGCCAGCACCGCCACGGCAGGGGGAAGTTATGGCTACACCTTC,CASTATAGGSYGYTF
NA,TRBV29-1,TRBJ2-4,NA,14,TGCAGCGTACCCAGCGGGACAGGAGAAAACATTCAGTACTTC,CSVPSGTGENIQYF
NA,TRBV10-1,TRBJ2-3,NA,12,TGCGCCAGCAGCAAAGAATGGGATACGCAGTATTTT,CASSKEWDTQYF
NA,TRBV12-3/TRBV12-4,TRBJ2-1,NA,13,TGTGCCAGCAGTATCCCTGGCCGCAATGAGCAGTTCTTC,CASSIPGRNEQFF
once,TRBV9,TRBJ1-4,TRBD1,15,TGTGCCAGCAGCGGTGGGACAGGGCTTAATGAAAAACTGTTTTTT,CASSGGTGLNEKLFF
NA,TRBV7-2,TRBJ2-4,NA,16,TGTGCCAGCAGCTTTAGTTACAGCCTAGCCAAAAACATTCAGTACTTC,CASSFSYSLAKNIQYF
NA,TRBV10-3,TRBJ2-2,TRBD1,13,TGTGCCACCGGGACAGTGGAGTTCGGGGAGCTGTTTTTT,CATGTVEFGELFF
NA,TRBV29-1,TRBJ2-1,TRBD2,15,TGCAGCGTTGGATCTTGGCTAGCGGGAGAGAGTGAGCAGTTCTTC,CSVGSWLAGESEQFF
NA,TRBV7-2,TRBJ2-5,NA,15,TGTGCCAGCAGCCTATCCGGGACTCCCCGAGAGACCCAGTACTTC,CASSLSGTPRETQYF
NA,TRBV28,TRBJ1-2,NA,13,TGTGCCAGCAGTTTACAGGCCTTATATGGCTACACCTTC,CASSLQALYGYTF
NA,TRBV18,TRBJ1-1,NA,16,TGTGCCAGCTCACCAACCCCGGCCACGATGAACACTGAAGCTTTCTTT,CASSPTPATMNTEAFF
NA,TRBV9,TRBJ2-7,TRBD2,16,TGTGCCAGCAGCGCTGGGGCCGGGACTAGCTCCTACGAGCAGTACTTC,CASSAGAGTSSYEQYF